What follows are 10 T cell receptor beta chains derived from one specimen sequenced in a study of T cell responses to AZD1222 COVID-19 vaccine. The protocol was immunoSEQ multiplex PCR, while the TCRdb copy is restricted to in-frame clones and leaves out a portion. Of over 150,000 clones listed, approximately 95% are singletons. The sequencing here drew on peripheral blood, taken 28 days after the second AZD1222 dose. The receptors shown here come from an adult who received the AZD1222 COVID-19 vaccine.

In DNA form, the CDR3 reads TGTGCCAGTCGCAATGAGCAGTTCTTC. It is translated as CASRNEQFF. This chain links TRBV19 with TRBJ2-1; D gene ambiguous. V was shortened by 8 bases and J by 6 bases, with 2 bases between the two germline ends. CDR1 and CDR2 from the germline V gene are LNHDA and SQIVND (reference sequence). The CDR3 is 9 residues long.

This chain links TRBV7-9 with TRBJ1-4; D is unclear. The CDR3 extends over 15 amino acids. The ends were cut back, 5 bases at V and 0 bases at J, with 10 bases in the middle. Germline CDR1 is SEHNR and CDR2 is FQNEAQ (reference sequence). The CDR3 DNA reads TGTGCCAGCAGCACCACCCTTGCAACTAATGAAAAACTGTTTTTT. This encodes CASSTTLATNEKLFF.

CDR3 coding DNA: TGTGCCAGCAGGTCGCAGGTGAATGAGCAGTTCTTC. Its translation: CASRSQVNEQFF. The genes are TRBV6-1 and TRBJ2-1; D is unclear. CDR1 MNHNS and CDR2 SASEGT come from the germline V gene. This CDR3 has 12 amino acids. V lost 6 bases and J lost 7, with 10 bases in between.

This clone was detected only a few times. The V and J genes are TRBV19 and TRBJ1-2; 8 nucleotides align to TRBD1. The junction had 13 bases not matched to a gene; V was cut back by 4 bases and J by 9 bases. The CDR3 has 15 amino acids. Germline V gives CDR1 LNHDA, CDR2 SQIVND (reference sequence). The CDR3 region is CASSTAYGQGTSYTF. In DNA, the CDR3 is TGTGCCAGTAGTACAGCCTACGGACAGGGTACTAGCTACACCTTC.

The chain recombines TRBV19 with TRBJ2-1; tentative D call: TRBD1 (6 bases). Trimming took off 7 bases at V and 0 bases at J, with 16 bases between the two ends. Germline V lookup: CDR1 LNHDA, CDR2 SQIVND (reference sequence). The CDR3 loop spans 16 amino acids. CDR3 protein: CASMRGIRSSYNEQFF. Written as DNA, the CDR3 is TGTGCCAGTATGAGGGGGATTCGCAGCTCCTACAATGAGCAGTTCTTC.

This chain links TRBV11-2 with TRBJ1-6; the D gene is possibly TRBD1 (5 bases). The CDR3 length is 15 residues. Trimming removed 5 bases from V and 5 bases from J, with 13 bases in between. CDR1 is SGHAT and CDR2 is FQNNGV in the germline V gene. The CDR3 region has the DNA TGTGCCAGCAGCCAGACAGACAGAGATAATTCACCCCTCCACTTT. This encodes CASSQTDRDNSPLHF.

The rearrangement joins TRBV21-1 to TRBJ1-4. TRBV21-1 is described as a pseudogene. The CDR3 length is 15 residues. The CDR3 DNA is TGTGCCAGCAGCAAAGCTAGGGTATTGGATGAAAAACTGTTTTTT. This gives the protein CASSKARVLDEKLFF.

V usage is TRBV7-3 and J usage is TRBJ2-7, with D maybe TRBD2 (6 bases). CDR3 length: 15 amino acids. Germline CDR1 and CDR2: SGHTA and FQGTGA. V shed 0 bases and J shed 0 bases, with 9 bases lying between them. The CDR3 nucleotides are TGTGCCAGCAGCTTAACGGCGGGGAGCTCCTACGAGCAGTACTTC. It codes for CASSLTAGSSYEQYF.

This chain links TRBV2 with TRBJ2-7; 7 bases align to TRBD1. Germline V lookup: CDR1 SNHLY, CDR2 FYNNEI. Trimming at V came to 10 bases and at J to 0 bases, leaving 6 bases not matched to a gene. The CDR3 sequence is 13 residues long. The DNA for the CDR3 is TGTGCCATCTCCCGGGACAGCTCCTACGAGCAGTACTTC. This encodes CAISRDSSYEQYF.

CDR3 region: CASSYPRGAWYGYTF. The CDR3 DNA is TGTGCCAGCAGCTACCCCAGGGGGGCCTGGTATGGCTACACCTTC. V usage is TRBV7-2 and J usage is TRBJ1-2, with 7 bases that match TRBD1. There are 15 residues in the CDR3. V was clipped by 4 bases and J by 5 bases; unmatched bases: 10. Germline loops: CDR1 SGHTA, CDR2 FQGNSA.